In its sample, the clone carrying this T cell receptor (beta chain) was seen a few times. Its antigen is undetermined. What was amplified from RNA transcripts were TCR beta CDR3 regions. Primed by the HTBI set, a first-round RT-PCR was run on the TCR CDR3. TCRdb itself ran the multiplex PCR reads through MiXCR, one entry per CDR3 protein. The sample has 600,000 or so distinct CDR3 sequences; over 12% are singletons. This specimen belongs to a study of T cells in Graves' hyperthyroidism and ophthalmopathy. Study as a whole: Peripheral blood draws took place at initial diagnosis, ahead of any treatment.

Trimming pared 7 bases from V and 0 bases from J, leaving 7 bases between. The CDR3 covers 14 residues. Per the germline V gene, CDR1 is ENHRY and CDR2 is SYGVKD. Thyroid ultrasound and orbital computed tomography, with clinical symptoms and serum thyroxine and TRAb, informed diagnoses. Study conclusions and caveats: Blood also held most thyroid clonotypes expanded beyond 0.001.

Sample: blood. The chain links TRBV10-3 to TRBJ1-6; D not resolved. The TCR sequence derives from a woman between 18 and 30 years old with Graves' ophthalmopathy. Written as DNA, the CDR3 is TGTGCCATCATCCAGAGCTCCTATAATTCACCCCTCCACTTT. It codes for CAIIQSSYNSPLHF.